This TCR beta chain appears in the sequencing data of a study of regulatory T cells in long-lasting Graves disease. Study-level points and caveats: There was favoring of TRBV28, TRBJ1-2 and TRBJ2-5 in persistent disease. The number of shared public clonotypes was higher in persistent patients (around 2,700) than new patients (more than 850).

This clonotype was counted ten times or more. What it binds is not known. Specified time point: newly diagnosed GD, antithyroid drugs for less than 3 months. PBMC-derived RNA was used for the TCR library. CDR3-region Arm-PCR and iRepertoire HTBI primers produced the TCR beta libraries. TCRdb reprocessed the multiplex PCR reads via MiXCR and lists one record per CDR3 protein. Altogether 300,000 to 400,000 distinct CDR3 sequences are present, roughly 18% being singletons, with the ten largest covering less than 45%. Germline values: CDR1 SGDLS, CDR2 YYNGEE. The CDR3 is 15 residues long. V lost 3 bases, J lost 2 bases, and 13 bases lay in between.

The sequence was collected from a female donor with Graves disease. Sequencing used peripheral blood mononuclear cells (PBMCs), obtained at new diagnosis, from a patient treated with antithyroid drugs. V usage is TRBV9 and J usage is TRBJ2-3; D is unresolved. The CDR3, as DNA: TGTGCCAGCAGCGACGACTGGGGATACACAGATACGCAGTATTTT. Translated, it gives CASSDDWGYTDTQYF. Looking up the rest from reference TRBV9 and TRBJ2-3 gives the full variable domain: DSGVTQTPKHLITATGQRVTLRCSPRSGDLSVYWYQQSLDQGLQFLIQYYNGEERAKGNILERFSAQQFPDLHSELNLSSLELGDSALYFCASSDDWGYTDTQYFGPGTRLTVL.